This T cell receptor (beta chain) was found in a study of T cell responses to AZD1222 COVID-19 vaccine. As regards this clone: No antigen is known for it.

Clones were sequenced by immunoSEQ multiplex PCR, and TCRdb holds only the in-frame ones, with some missing. The table has some 130,000 clones, approximately 88% seen once. V shed 5 bases, J shed 8 bases, and the junction held 10 bases outside the gene matches. Germline assignment: CDR1 MNHEY and CDR2 SVGAGI. The CDR3 contains 14 residues. Study-level points and caveats: Possibly, clonal diversity was underestimated; donors were largely white British and included more females. Baseline seropositives among AZD1222 recipients totaled only six or seven.

The specimen was peripheral blood, collected on day 0 of AZD1222 vaccination. The sequence derives from an adult in good health. The chain links TRBV6-5 to TRBJ1-2; TRBD1 matches 8 bases. CDR3 sequence: CASSSDRGGEGYTF. CDR3 bases: TGTGCCAGCAGTAGCGACAGGGGAGGAGAAGGCTACACCTTC.